This entry describes one T cell receptor beta chain. Both 60 Vbeta primers and 13 Jbeta primers went into the PCR. Data came from immunoSEQ multiplex PCR; TCRdb stores just in-frame clones and leaves some out. This sample has over 45,000 clones, with around 81% found just once. Germline assignment: CDR1 SGHVS and CDR2 FNYEAQ. Between the trimmed V and J ends, which lost 3 bases and 6 bases, there was a span of 17 bases. This CDR3 contains 16 residues. The sample belongs to a study of cytomegalovirus exposure and HLA in healthy donors. As for the study in general: About 85 million unique TCRs from HLA-typed donors were held in an early release of data.

The origin of this receptor is a boy aged 5-17 years in good health and CMV-seropositive. The sequenced material came from PBMCs. V gene TRBV7-6 combines with J gene TRBJ2-2; D may be TRBD1 (6 bases). The CDR3 DNA reads as TGTGCCAGCAGCTTCTACAGGGCATTGAGCGCCGGGGAGCTGTTTTTT. It yields the protein CASSFYRALSAGELFF.